This T cell receptor (beta chain) comes out of a study of T-cell reconstitution after alpha-beta-depleted transplantation in children. This clonotype was counted between two and nine times. Trimming removed 7 bases at V and 5 bases at J, with 14 bases between. Per germline, CDR1 SQVTM and CDR2 ANQGSEA. The CDR3 is 12 residues long. Researchers prepared the TCRbeta library using unique molecular identifiers, the study reports. In TCRdb, the PCR reads were re-called with MiXCR into one record per CDR3 protein. The data hold about 420,000 distinct CDR3 sequences, with roughly 10% observed a single time. Sequenced material: PBMCs from the stem cell graft donor, taken from the stem cell graft. This TCR came from a human donor who donated a stem cell graft to a child with acute myeloid leukemia. V usage is TRBV29-1 and J usage is TRBJ2-5; D gene uncertain. The CDR3 sequence: CSASSRIETQYF. DNA for the CDR3: TGCAGCGCCTCCTCCCGCATTGAGACCCAGTACTTC.